This TCR beta chain derives from a study of T cells after yellow fever vaccination. For the study at large: In the case of low-cell-number fractions, SMART-Seq v4 Ultra Low Input was used for preparation. Points from the study as a whole: The secondary response peaked faster, at day 5 versus 15, but was weaker.

In TCRdb, the 5' RACE reads were re-called with MiXCR into one record per CDR3 protein. This sample has some 400,000 distinct CDR3 sequences; roughly 20% occur once, and the top ten carry 18%. Trimming shortened V by 4 bases and J by 2 bases, and 9 bases separated the two germline ends. The CDR3 extends over 13 amino acids. Looked up from germline, CDR1 is SGHKS and CDR2 is YYEKEE (reference sequence). A note on this clonotype: What it binds is unknown.

The sample was PBMCs, taken before the yellow fever booster vaccination. The origin of this receptor is a man between 18 and 29 years old who received the YFV17D yellow fever vaccine. The gene calls are TRBV5-5 and TRBJ1-1; D remains unclear. CDR3 DNA: TGTGCCAGCAGCCACGAGACAAACACTGAAGCTTTCTTT. Its translation: CASSHETNTEAFF.